The TCR beta chain under discussion was sequenced for a study of shared clonotypes between healthy human individuals. On sorted subsets, replicate PCRs used 150 to 250 ng DNA, or approximately 33,000 T cell genomes. Libraries were prepared by immunoSEQ multiplex PCR; TCRdb keeps only in-frame clonotypes and omits some of them. This sample has over 950,000 clones, with around 77% found just once. Study-wide results and limits: Between a few donors, naive CD4 clonotypes were shared at a level of about 5%.

This clone was counted once. Its matching antigen is unknown. Trimming cost V 6 bases and J 3 bases, with 8 bases left between them. Per germline, CDR1 MNHEY and CDR2 SVGAGI. CDR3 length: 12 residues. This clonotype was sampled from a man in his late teens or twenties in good health. Some clones in this sample may be carry-over from other donors' samples. The genes are TRBV6-5 and TRBJ1-2; D perhaps matches TRBD1 (6 bases). Material for sequencing was memory CD4+ T cells from PBMCs. Documented subset: CD45RA-negative fraction. This CDR3 is CASRTGYYGYTF. The CDR3 DNA reads TGTGCCAGCAGGACAGGTTACTATGGCTACACCTTC.